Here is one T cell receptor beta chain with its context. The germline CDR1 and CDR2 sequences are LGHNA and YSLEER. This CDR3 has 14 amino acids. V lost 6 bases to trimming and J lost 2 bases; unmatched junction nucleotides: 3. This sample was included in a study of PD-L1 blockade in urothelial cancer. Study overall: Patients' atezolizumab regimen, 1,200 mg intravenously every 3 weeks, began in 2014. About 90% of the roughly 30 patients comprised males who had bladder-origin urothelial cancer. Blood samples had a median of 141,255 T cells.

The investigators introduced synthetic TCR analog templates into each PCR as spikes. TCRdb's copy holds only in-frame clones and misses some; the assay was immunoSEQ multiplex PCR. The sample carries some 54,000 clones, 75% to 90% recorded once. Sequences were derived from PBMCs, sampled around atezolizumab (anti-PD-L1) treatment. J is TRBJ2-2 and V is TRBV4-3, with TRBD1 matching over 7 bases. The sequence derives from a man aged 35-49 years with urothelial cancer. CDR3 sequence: CASRGDRNTGELFF. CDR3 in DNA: TGCGCCAGCAGGGGGGACAGAAACACCGGGGAGCTGTTTTTT.